Described below is a single T cell receptor (beta chain) sequence and its context. The primer mix had 60 Vbeta and 13 Jbeta primers. Profiled with immunoSEQ multiplex PCR; TCRdb holds only in-frame clones, not every one. The sample yields more than 150,000 clones, approximately 84% seen once. The sample comes from a study of cytomegalovirus exposure and HLA in healthy donors. CDR3 size: 15 residues. With 4 bases clipped from V and 3 bases from J, the junction kept 4 bases outside the gene matches. Germline lookup yields CDR1 KGHSH and CDR2 LQKENI. This sequence was found in a woman younger than 45 in good health and CMV-seropositive. This rearrangement joins TRBV18 to TRBJ1-1, with 11 bases lining up with TRBD1. The sequenced material came from PBMCs. The CDR3 nucleotides are TGTGCCAGCTCACAAGGGACAGGGGGAGACACTGAAGCTTTCTTT. Translated, it gives CASSQGTGGDTEAFF.